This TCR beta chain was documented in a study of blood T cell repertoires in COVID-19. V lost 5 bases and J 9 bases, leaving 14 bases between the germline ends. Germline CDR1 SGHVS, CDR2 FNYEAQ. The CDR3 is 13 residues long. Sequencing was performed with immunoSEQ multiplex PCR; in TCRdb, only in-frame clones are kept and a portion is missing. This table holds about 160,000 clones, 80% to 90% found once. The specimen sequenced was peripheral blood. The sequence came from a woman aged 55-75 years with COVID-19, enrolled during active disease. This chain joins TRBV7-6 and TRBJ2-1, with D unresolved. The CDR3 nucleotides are TGTGCCAGCAGCCATAATAGAGGTGGTGAGCAGTTCTTC. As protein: CASSHNRGGEQFF.